This is a list of T cell receptor beta chains from one sample in a study of blood T cell repertoires in COVID-19. The data were produced by immunoSEQ multiplex PCR, yet TCRdb's version contains in-frame clones alone and is incomplete. Here the sample spans around 170,000 clones, 83% being singletons. Sequenced: peripheral blood. Receptors originate from a woman in her 70s with COVID-19, enrolled during active disease. Each CDR3 is given without its conserved first and last residue.

>TRBJ2-7|TRBV18
ASSRLAGGTSYEQY
>TRBJ2-1|TRBV7-2
ASSKGTGVEGEQF
>TRBJ2-3|TRBV10-1
ASSEKREGLSSTDTQY
>TRBJ1-4|TRBV27
ASSSPTRGRGNEKLF
>TRBJ2-3|TRBV4-3
ASSQDRRDDTQY
>TRBJ2-3|TRBV20-1
SAGGGAGVGDTQY
>TRBJ1-1|TRBV18
ASSPREETGGLSTEAF
>TRBJ1-6|TRBV27
ASSSTRTGPNSPLH
>TRBJ2-5|TRBV5-4
ASSLEGVETQY
>TRBJ2-2|TRBV10-3
AISESRATPRGGELF
>TRBJ1-5|TRBV7-2
ASSPTGNQPQH
>TRBJ1-6|TRBV24-1
ATSDNGQGESPLH
>TRBJ2-7|TRBV10-3
AISGQAVSYEQY
>TRBJ2-7|TRBV9
ASSEGAGSIYEQY
>TRBJ1-1|TRBV28
ASSSPGQGINTEAF
>TRBJ1-5|TRBV6-1
ASSEPGLGQPQH
>TRBJ2-1|TRBV27
ASSPPGSRVNEQF
>TRBJ1-1|TRBV10-3
AISGDRVGTEAF
>TRBJ2-7|TRBV18
ASSRAGGSYEQY
>TRBJ1-5|TRBV7-2
ASSPADRAGQPQH
>TRBJ2-7|TRBV7-2
ASSLRASGIKSYEQY
>TRBJ1-5|TRBV5-1
ASSSGLINQPQH
>TRBJ1-2|TRBV2
ASSQGGNYGYT
>TRBJ1-1|TRBV24-1
ATSPSPRWTEAF
>TRBJ1-1|TRBV10-1
ASSRDRNTEAF
>TRBJ2-7|TRBV30
AWSLGELAGEVKQY
>TRBJ2-3|TRBV30
AWSLGGTSTDTQY
>TRBJ1-1|TRBV27
ASSLSAGTLRYTEAF
>TRBJ2-2|TRBV6-5
ASSPGTNTGELF
>TRBJ2-5|TRBV10-3
ATGPGGGETQY
>TRBJ1-1|TRBV28
ASGRRAEAF
>TRBJ2-7|TRBV5-1
ASSLGTNVAYEQY
>TRBJ1-4|TRBV5-1
ASSLWGGLEKLF
>TRBJ1-6|TRBV5-1
ASSRSTGSHSPLH
>TRBJ2-1|TRBV7-9
ASSLVLGAPYNEQF
>TRBJ2-1|TRBV7-2
ASSYTAVSSYNEQF
>TRBJ2-1|TRBV7-2
ASSLNAGINEQF